These 9 T cell receptor beta chains share one sample of origin, sequenced in a study of glioma-infiltrating T cells after dendritic cell vaccination. Method: immunoSEQ multiplex PCR; TCRdb's copy keeps in-frame clones and lacks some. The data contain tens of thousands of clones, more than 75% of them singletons. The sample was blood, taken before dendritic cell vaccination. These receptors originate from a human donor with glioblastoma.

This clone was counted a few times. The chain couples TRBV19 to TRBJ2-7, with 11 bases that match TRBD1. The CDR3 is 15 residues long. CDR1 LNHDA and CDR2 SQIVND come from the germline V gene (reference sequence). Trimming removed 3 bases from V and 7 bases from J; junction bases left unmatched: 8. Here the CDR3 reads CASSIPGTGGREQYF. The DNA of the CDR3 is TGTGCCAGTAGTATCCCCGGGACAGGGGGTAGGGAGCAGTACTTC.

This chain links TRBV5-1 with TRBJ2-3, with 10 bases matching TRBD1. V gave up 0 bases and J gave up 6 bases; unmatched junction bases: 7. Germline values: CDR1 SGHRS, CDR2 YFSETQ. The CDR3 sequence is 16 residues long. The CDR3 sequence is CASSLEGGQGVDTQYF. CDR3 DNA: TGCGCCAGCAGCTTGGAGGGCGGACAGGGGGTGGATACGCAGTATTTT.

Note on this clone: This CDR3 fails to terminate in the conserved phenylalanine or tryptophan, so it likely reflects a read error. The DNA is left out, because the CDR3 cannot be placed on it with certainty; the CDR3 is given as TCRdb lists it. V and J are TRBV9 and TRBJ2-7; TRBD1, the table's D call, was not compared with the DNA. Germline values: CDR1 SGDLS, CDR2 YYNGEE. The CDR3 region is 9 residues in length, termini included. The CDR3 spells CASSKRQTG.

The gene calls are TRBV5-6 and TRBJ1-2; the D gene is possibly TRBD1 (6 bases). CDR1 is SGHDT, CDR2 YYEEEE, per germline. The length of the CDR3 is 15 residues. Between the trimmed V and J ends, which lost 6 bases and 4 bases, there was a span of 19 bases. The CDR3 region has the DNA TGTGCCAGCATCGACTACAGGGTTGTCCGCTATGGCTACACCTTC. Translation gives CASIDYRVVRYGYTF.

This chain connects TRBV5-1 to TRBJ1-2, with a weak D call TRBD1 (5 bases). Germline CDR1 is SGHRS and CDR2 is YFSETQ. V was shortened by 4 bases and J by 7 bases, with 23 bases between the two germline ends. The CDR3 spans 16 residues. The CDR3 here is CASSPEAQGSLGGYTF. CDR3 DNA: TGCGCCAGCAGCCCAGAGGCTCAGGGAAGTCTCGGTGGCTACACCTTC.

This chain joins TRBV27 and TRBJ1-6; weak D call: TRBD1 (6 bases). Trimming took off 4 bases at V and 2 bases at J, with 9 bases between the two ends. The length of the CDR3 is 15 residues. From germline, CDR1 is MNHEY and CDR2 SMNVEV (reference sequence). The CDR3 DNA is TGTGCCAGCAGTTGGGAGGGGGCCTATAATTCACCCCTCCACTTT. Translation gives CASSWEGAYNSPLHF.

This clone appeared once. The chain joins TRBV25-1 to TRBJ1-2, with D tentatively TRBD1 (6 bases). The CDR3 runs 16 residues. V lost 6 bases to trimming and J lost 5 bases, with 22 bases between them. Per germline, CDR1 MGHDK and CDR2 SYGVNS. As DNA, the CDR3 is TGTGCCAGCAGGGCCTCGGGGGGGCCTGGTCTGTATGGCTACACCTTC. Translated: CASRASGGPGLYGYTF.

The chain links TRBV7-9 to TRBJ1-2; 8 bases line up with TRBD1. The V gene's germline CDR1 is SEHNR and CDR2 FQNEAQ (reference sequence). V dropped 0 bases and J dropped 4; count of bases not matched to a gene: 4. The CDR3 sequence is 15 residues long. The CDR3 DNA is TGTGCCAGCAGCTTAGCGGGACAGGCATCCTATGGCTACACCTTC. Residues: CASSLAGQASYGYTF.

This sequence joins TRBV5-1 and TRBJ1-1; no firm D call. The CDR3 length is 15 residues. Germline V lookup: CDR1 SGHRS, CDR2 YFSETQ. V was shortened by 6 bases and J by 0 bases, with 15 bases between the two germline ends. CDR3: CASTLLSAMNTEAFF. The CDR3 DNA sequence: TGCGCCAGCACGCTCCTCAGCGCTATGAACACTGAAGCTTTCTTT.